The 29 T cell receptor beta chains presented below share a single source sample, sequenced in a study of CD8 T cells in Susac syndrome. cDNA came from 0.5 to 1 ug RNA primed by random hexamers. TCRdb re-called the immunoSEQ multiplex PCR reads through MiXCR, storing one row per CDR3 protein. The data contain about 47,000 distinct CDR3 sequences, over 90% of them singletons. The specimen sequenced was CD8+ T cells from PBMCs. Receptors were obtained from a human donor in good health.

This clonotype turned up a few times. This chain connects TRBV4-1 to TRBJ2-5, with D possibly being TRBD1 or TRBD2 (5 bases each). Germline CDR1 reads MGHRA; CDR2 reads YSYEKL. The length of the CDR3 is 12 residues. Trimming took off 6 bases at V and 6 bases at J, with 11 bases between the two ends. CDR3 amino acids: CASRGSGQTQYF. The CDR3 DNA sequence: TGCGCCAGCAGGGGATCGGGGCAGACCCAGTACTTC.

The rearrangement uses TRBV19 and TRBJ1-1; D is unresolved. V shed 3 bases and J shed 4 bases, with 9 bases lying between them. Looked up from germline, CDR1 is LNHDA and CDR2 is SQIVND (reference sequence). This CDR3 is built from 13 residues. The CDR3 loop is CASSIVEGTEAFF. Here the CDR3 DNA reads TGTGCCAGTAGTATCGTTGAGGGCACTGAAGCTTTCTTT.

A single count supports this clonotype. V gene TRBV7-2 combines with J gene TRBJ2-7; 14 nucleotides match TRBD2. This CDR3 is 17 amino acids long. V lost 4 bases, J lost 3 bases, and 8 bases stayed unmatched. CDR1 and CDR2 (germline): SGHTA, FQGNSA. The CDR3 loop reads CASSSRLAGGWNYEQYF. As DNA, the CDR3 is TGTGCCAGCAGCTCCCGACTAGCGGGAGGGTGGAACTACGAGCAGTACTTC. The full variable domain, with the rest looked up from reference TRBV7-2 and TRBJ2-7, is GAGVSQSPSNKVTEKGKDVELRCDPISGHTALYWYRQSLGQGLEFLIYFQGNSAPDKSGLPSDRFSAERTGGSVSTLTIQRTQQEDSAVYLCASSSRLAGGWNYEQYFGPGTRLTVT.

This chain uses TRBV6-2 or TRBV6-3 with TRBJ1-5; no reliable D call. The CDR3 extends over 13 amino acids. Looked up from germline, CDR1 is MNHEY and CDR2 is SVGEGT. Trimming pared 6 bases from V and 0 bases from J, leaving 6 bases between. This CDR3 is CASRSYSNQPQHF. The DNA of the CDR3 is TGTGCCAGCAGGTCATATAGCAATCAGCCCCAGCATTTT.

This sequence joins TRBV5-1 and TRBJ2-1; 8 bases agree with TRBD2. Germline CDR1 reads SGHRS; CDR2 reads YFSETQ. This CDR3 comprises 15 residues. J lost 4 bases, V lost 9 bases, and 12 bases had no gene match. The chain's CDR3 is CATNPLPGGYNEQFF. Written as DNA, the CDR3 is TGCGCCACTAACCCCCTACCGGGAGGGTACAATGAGCAGTTCTTC.

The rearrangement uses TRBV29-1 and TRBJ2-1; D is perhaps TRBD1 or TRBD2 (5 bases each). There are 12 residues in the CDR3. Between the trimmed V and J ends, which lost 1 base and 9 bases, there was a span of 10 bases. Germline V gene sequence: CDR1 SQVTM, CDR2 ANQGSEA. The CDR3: CSVEVSGTEQFF. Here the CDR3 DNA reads TGCAGCGTTGAAGTCTCCGGGACTGAGCAGTTCTTC.

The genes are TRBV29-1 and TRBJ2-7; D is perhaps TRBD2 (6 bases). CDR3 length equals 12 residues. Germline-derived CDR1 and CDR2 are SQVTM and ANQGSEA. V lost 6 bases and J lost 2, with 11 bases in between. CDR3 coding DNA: TGCAGCGTGGGCGGGACCCCCTACGAGCAGTACTTC. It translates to CSVGGTPYEQYF.

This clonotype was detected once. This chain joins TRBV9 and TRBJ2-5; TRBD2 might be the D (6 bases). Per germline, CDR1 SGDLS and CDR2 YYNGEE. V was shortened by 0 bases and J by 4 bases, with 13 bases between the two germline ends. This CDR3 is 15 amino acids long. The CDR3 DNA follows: TGTGCCAGCAGCGTAGGTGGACTAAAGTCAGAGACCCAGTACTTC. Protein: CASSVGGLKSETQYF.

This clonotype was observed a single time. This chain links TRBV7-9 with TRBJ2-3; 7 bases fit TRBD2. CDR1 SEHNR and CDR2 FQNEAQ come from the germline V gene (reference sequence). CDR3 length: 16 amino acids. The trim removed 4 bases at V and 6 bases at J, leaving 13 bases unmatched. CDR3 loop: CASSSGLSGRGDTQYF. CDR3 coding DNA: TGTGCCAGCAGCTCCGGTCTCTCTGGGAGGGGCGATACGCAGTATTTT.

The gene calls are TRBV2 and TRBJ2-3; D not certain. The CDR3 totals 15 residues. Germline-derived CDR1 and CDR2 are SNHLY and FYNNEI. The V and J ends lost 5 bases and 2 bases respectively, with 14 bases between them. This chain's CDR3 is CASSRLTLDTDTQYF. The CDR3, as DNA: TGTGCCAGCAGTCGTCTGACTCTAGACACAGATACGCAGTATTTT.

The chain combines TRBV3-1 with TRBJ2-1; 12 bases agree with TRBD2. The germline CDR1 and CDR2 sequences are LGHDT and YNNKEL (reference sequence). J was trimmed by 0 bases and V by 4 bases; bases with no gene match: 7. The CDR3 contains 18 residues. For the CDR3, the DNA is TGTGCCAGCAGCCCCGGACTAGCGGGGCCCAGCTCCTACAATGAGCAGTTCTTC. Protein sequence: CASSPGLAGPSSYNEQFF.

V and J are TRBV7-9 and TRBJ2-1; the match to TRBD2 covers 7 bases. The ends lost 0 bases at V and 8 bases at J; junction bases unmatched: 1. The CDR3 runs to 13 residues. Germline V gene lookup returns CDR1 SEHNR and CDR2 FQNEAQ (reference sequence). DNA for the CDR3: TGTGCCAGCAGCTTAGCGGGAGGGGATGAGCAGTTCTTC. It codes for CASSLAGGDEQFF.

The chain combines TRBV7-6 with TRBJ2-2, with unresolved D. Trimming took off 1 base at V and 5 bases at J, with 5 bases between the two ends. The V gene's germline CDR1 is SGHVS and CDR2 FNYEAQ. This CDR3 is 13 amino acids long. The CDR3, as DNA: TGTGCCAGCAGCTTAGGAGCTACCGGGGAGCTGTTTTTT. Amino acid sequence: CASSLGATGELFF. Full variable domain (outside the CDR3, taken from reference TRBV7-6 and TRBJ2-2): GAGVSQSPRYKVTKRGQDVALRCDPISGHVSLYWYRQALGQGPEFLTYFNYEAQQDKSGLPNDRFSAERPEGSISTLTIQRTEQRDSAMYRCASSLGATGELFFGEGSRLTVL.

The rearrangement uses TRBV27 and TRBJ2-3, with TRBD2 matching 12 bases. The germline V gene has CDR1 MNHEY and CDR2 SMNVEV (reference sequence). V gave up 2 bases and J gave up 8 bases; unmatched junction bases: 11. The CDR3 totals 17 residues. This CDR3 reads CASSLGSPSGRAGTQYF. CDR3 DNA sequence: TGTGCCAGCAGTTTAGGCTCTCCTAGCGGGAGGGCCGGTACGCAGTATTTT.

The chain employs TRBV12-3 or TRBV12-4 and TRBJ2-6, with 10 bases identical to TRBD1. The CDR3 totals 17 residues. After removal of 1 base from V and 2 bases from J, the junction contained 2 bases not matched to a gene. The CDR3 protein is CASSLGTGGTGANVLTF. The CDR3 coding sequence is TGTGCCAGCAGTTTAGGGACAGGGGGAACTGGGGCCAACGTCCTGACTTTC.

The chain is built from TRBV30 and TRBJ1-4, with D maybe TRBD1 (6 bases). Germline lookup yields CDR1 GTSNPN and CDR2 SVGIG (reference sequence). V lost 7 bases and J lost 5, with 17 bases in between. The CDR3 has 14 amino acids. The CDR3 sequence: CALGIRGRNEKLFF. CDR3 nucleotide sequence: TGTGCCTTGGGGATCAGGGGCAGGAATGAAAAACTGTTTTTT. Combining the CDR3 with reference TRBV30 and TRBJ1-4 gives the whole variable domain SQTIHQWPATLVQPVGSPLSLECTVEGTSNPNLYWYRQAAGRGLQLLFYSVGIGQISSEVPQNLSASRPQDRQFILSSKKLLLSDSGFYLCALGIRGRNEKLFFGSGTQLSVL.

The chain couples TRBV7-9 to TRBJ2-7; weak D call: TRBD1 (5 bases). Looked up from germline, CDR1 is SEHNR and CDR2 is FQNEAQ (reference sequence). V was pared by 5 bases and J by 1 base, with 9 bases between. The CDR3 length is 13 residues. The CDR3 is CASSETVSYEQYF. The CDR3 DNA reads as TGTGCCAGCAGCGAGACAGTTTCCTACGAGCAGTACTTC. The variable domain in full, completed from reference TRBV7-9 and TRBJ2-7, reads DTGVSQNPRHKITKRGQNVTFRCDPISEHNRLYWYRQTLGQGPEFLTYFQNEAQLEKSRLLSDRFSAERPKGSFSTLEIQRTEQGDSAMYLCASSETVSYEQYFGPGTRLTVT.

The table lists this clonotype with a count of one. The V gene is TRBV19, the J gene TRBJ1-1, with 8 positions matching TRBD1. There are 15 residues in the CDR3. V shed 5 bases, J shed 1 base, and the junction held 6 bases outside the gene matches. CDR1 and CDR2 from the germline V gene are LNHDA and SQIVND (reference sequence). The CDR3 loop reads CASSPLGTGNTEAFF. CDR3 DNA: TGTGCCAGTAGTCCACTCGGGACAGGGAACACTGAAGCTTTCTTT.

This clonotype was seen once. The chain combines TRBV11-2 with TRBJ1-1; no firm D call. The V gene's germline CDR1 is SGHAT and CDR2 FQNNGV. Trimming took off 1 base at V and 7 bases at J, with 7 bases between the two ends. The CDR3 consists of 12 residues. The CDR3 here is CASSLVGIEAFF. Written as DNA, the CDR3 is TGTGCCAGCAGCTTAGTAGGGATTGAAGCTTTCTTT. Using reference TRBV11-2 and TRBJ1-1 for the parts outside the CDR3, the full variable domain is EAGVAQSPRYKIIEKRQSVAFWCNPISGHATLYWYQQILGQGPKLLIQFQNNGVVDDSQLPKDRFSAERLKGVDSTLKIQPAKLEDSAVYLCASSLVGIEAFFGQGTRLTVV.

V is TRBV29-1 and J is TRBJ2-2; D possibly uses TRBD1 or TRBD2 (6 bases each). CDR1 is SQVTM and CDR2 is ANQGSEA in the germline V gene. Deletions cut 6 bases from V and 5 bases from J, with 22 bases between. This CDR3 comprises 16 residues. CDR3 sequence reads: CSVGGGPLQGTGELFF. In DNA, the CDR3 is TGCAGCGTAGGAGGAGGGCCTCTTCAGGGGACCGGGGAGCTGTTTTTT.

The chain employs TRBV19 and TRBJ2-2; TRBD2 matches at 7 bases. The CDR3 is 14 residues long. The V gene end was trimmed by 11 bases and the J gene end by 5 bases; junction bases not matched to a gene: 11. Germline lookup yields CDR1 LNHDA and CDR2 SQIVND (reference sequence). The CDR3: CASRELRGTGELFF. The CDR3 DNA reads TGTGCCTCCCGGGAGCTGCGGGGGACCGGGGAGCTGTTTTTT.

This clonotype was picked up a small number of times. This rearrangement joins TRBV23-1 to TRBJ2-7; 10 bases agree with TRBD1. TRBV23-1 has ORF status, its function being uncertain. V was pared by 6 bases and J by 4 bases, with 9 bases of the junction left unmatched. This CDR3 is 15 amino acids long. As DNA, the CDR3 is TGCGCCAGCAGCGCCGGGACAGGGGTAGATTACGAGCAGTACTTC. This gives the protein CASSAGTGVDYEQYF.

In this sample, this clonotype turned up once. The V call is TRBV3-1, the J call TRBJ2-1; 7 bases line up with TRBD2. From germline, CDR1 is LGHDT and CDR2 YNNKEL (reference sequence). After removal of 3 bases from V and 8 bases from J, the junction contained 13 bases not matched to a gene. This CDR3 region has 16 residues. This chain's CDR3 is CASSHAGTTLRDEQFF. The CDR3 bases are TGTGCCAGCAGCCACGCCGGGACTACCCTCAGGGATGAGCAGTTCTTC.

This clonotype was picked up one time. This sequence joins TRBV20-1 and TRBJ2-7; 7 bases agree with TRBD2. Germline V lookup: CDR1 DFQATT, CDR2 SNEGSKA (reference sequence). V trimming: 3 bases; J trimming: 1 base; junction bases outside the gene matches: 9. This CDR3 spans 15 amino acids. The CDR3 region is CSARSRGEASYEQYF. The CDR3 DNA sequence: TGCAGTGCTAGGTCTCGGGGGGAGGCGTCCTACGAGCAGTACTTC.

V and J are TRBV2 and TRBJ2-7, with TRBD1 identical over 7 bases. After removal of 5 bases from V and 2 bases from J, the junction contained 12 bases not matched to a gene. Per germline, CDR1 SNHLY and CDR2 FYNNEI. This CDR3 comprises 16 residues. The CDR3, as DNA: TGTGCCAGCAGTCCATACGACAGGGTTATGCCCTACGAGCAGTACTTC. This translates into CASSPYDRVMPYEQYF.

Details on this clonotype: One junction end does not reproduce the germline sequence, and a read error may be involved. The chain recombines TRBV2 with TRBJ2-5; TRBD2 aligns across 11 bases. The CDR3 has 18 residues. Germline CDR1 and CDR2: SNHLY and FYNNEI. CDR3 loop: CASSVTSGRILNQETQYF. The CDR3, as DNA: TGTGCCAGCAGTGTAACTAGCGGGAGAATTCTCAACCAGGAGACCCAGTACTTC.

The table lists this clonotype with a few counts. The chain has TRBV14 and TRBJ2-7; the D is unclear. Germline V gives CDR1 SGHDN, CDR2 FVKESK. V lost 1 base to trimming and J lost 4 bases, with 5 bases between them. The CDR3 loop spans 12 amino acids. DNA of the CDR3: TGTGCCAGCAGCCAAGGGATATACGAGCAGTACTTC. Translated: CASSQGIYEQYF.

The CDR3 bases are TGTGCCAGCAGCGACGGTTTCAACAATCAGCCCCAGCATTTT. Protein: CASSDGFNNQPQHF. The chain joins TRBV6-5 to TRBJ1-5; D gene unclear. Germline V gene sequence: CDR1 MNHEY, CDR2 SVGAGI. The V gene lost 6 bases and the J gene lost 3 bases, with 12 bases spanning the gap. The CDR3 loop spans 14 amino acids.

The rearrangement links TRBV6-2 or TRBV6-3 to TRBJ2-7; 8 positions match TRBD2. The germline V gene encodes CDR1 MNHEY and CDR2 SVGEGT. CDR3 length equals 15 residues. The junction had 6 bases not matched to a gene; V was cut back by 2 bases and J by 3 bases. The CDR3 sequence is CASSYHPSGSYEQYF. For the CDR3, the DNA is TGTGCCAGCAGTTACCACCCAAGCGGGAGCTACGAGCAGTACTTC.